This T cell receptor beta chain was obtained from a study of OX40 agonist ivuxolimab in advanced cancers. Study details: Patients received ivuxolimab, an agonistic anti-OX40 (CD134) antibody. The dose of intravenous ivuxolimab that patients received every 2 weeks ranged from 0.01 to 10 mg/kg.

General study findings and limits: Researchers did not determine the expanded peripheral T cells' antigen specificity.

CDR3 length equals 16 residues. Germline V gene lookup returns CDR1 WNHNN and CDR2 SYGVQD (reference sequence). Trimming removed 3 bases from V and 0 bases from J, with 15 bases in between. Cycle 7 day 1, cycle 4 day 1, and baseline were the timepoints at which blood was sampled. A word on this clone: Its antigen is as yet unknown.

Only in-frame clones appear in the TCRdb table, and some are missing; sequencing was by immunoSEQ multiplex PCR. This table holds some 97,000 clones, just over 90% found once. The clonotype was recovered from an adult with an advanced solid tumor such as melanoma, head and neck, liver or kidney cancer. J is TRBJ2-7 and V is TRBV10-1; TRBD1 might be the D (5 bases). This specimen was CD4+ or CD8+ T cells sorted from blood, taken in a trial of the OX40 agonist ivuxolimab. The CDR3 spells CASSDVQGSVSYEQYF. The CDR3 region has the DNA TGCGCCAGCAGTGACGTGCAGGGATCCGTCTCCTACGAGCAGTACTTC.